This T cell receptor beta chain comes out of a study of blood T cell repertoires in COVID-19. Study details: Some COVID-19 samples were acute and others convalescent; all came from the United States, Italy and Spain.

The CDR3 has 18 residues. V gave up 3 bases and J gave up 7 bases; unmatched junction bases: 17. Germline lookup yields CDR1 SGHNT and CDR2 YYREEE (reference sequence). Sequencing was performed with immunoSEQ multiplex PCR; in TCRdb, only in-frame clones are kept and a portion is missing. The sample has tens of thousands of clones, roughly 87% seen once; the top ten hold around 9.6%. The origin of this receptor is a human donor in a cohort sampled during active COVID-19. Material for sequencing was peripheral blood. V gene TRBV5-4 combines with J gene TRBJ2-2; TRBD2 agrees at 8 bases. The chain's CDR3 is CASSSPKGGLGHGGELFF. The CDR3 bases are TGTGCCAGCAGCTCCCCTAAGGGGGGACTAGGTCATGGCGGGGAGCTGTTTTTT.